This T cell receptor (beta chain) stems from a study of T cell responses to AZD1222 COVID-19 vaccine. Study-wide points: Elevations in Spike-specific TCR breadth and depth followed administration of two AZD1222 doses. Repertoire sampling happened only post peak T cell response. Vaccine-associated CD4 TCRs ranged over spike, dominating at 160-218 and 743-854. The reported proportion of spike-specific TCRs targeting unmutated variant regions was nearly half.

Concerning this clone: Its antigen is as yet unknown.

This CDR3 region has 13 residues. V was clipped by 3 bases and J by 4 bases, with 10 bases between them. Germline CDR1 reads MDHEN; CDR2 reads SYDVKM. Produced via immunoSEQ multiplex PCR; TCRdb's table is partial and in-frame only. There are 82,000 or so clones in the sample; 85% to 95% occur only once, and over 4.5% lies in the top ten. This TCR derives from an adult in good health. Sample: peripheral blood, taken on day 0 of AZD1222 vaccination. The chain joins TRBV28 to TRBJ2-7; D is possibly TRBD1 (6 bases). The DNA of the CDR3 is TGTGCCAGCAGTTTGGCAGGGGTGTACGAGCAGTACTTC. Protein sequence: CASSLAGVYEQYF.